This TCR beta chain was identified during a study of somatic mutations in cytotoxic T cells in rheumatoid arthritis. Study outcomes and limitations: Of more than 55 patients, fewer than 10 had a largest CD8+ clone that exceeded 20% of CD8+ cells. Just what the expanded CD8+ clones targeted, in terms of antigens, remained unknown.

The method was immunoSEQ multiplex PCR; TCRdb's version includes in-frame clones alone and lacks a portion of them. The table has approximately 13,000 clones, 78% seen once; the top ten hold around 22%. For this clone: Its target is unknown.

The ends lost 8 bases at V and 5 bases at J; junction bases unmatched: 7. This CDR3 spans 14 amino acids. Germline assignment: CDR1 WNHNN and CDR2 SYGVQD (reference sequence). The sequencing input was CD8+ T cells sorted from blood. The V and J genes are TRBV10-1 and TRBJ2-1; 9 bases line up with TRBD2. This clonotype was sampled from an adult with rheumatoid arthritis. CDR3 protein: CASSGLAKNNEQFF. The CDR3 bases are TGCGCCAGCTCAGGACTAGCGAAAAACAATGAGCAGTTCTTC.